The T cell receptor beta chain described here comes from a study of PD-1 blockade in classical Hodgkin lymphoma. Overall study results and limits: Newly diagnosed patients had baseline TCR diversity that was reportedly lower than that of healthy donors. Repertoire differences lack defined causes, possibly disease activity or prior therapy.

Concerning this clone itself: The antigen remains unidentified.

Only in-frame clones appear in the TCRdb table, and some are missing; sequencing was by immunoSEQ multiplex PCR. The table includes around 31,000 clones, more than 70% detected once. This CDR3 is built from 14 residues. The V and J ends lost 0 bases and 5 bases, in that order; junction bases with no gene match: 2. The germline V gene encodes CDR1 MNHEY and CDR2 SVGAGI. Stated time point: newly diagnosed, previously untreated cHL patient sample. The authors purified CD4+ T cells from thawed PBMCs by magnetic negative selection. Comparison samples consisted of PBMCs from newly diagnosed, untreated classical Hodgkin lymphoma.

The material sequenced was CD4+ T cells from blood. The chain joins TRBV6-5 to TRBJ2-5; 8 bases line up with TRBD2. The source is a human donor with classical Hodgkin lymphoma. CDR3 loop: CASSYSTGGETQYF. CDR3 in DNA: TGTGCCAGCAGTTACTCGACGGGAGGGGAGACCCAGTACTTC.